The entry below describes one T cell receptor (beta chain). Its matching antigen is unknown. These data come from a study of Ad26.COV2.S vaccination and SARS-CoV-2 variants. Whole-study context: The vaccine Ad26.COV2.S was put into the muscle once, or twice with 56 days between.

CDR3 length: 14 residues. V shed 2 bases and J shed 5 bases, with 12 bases lying between them. The germline V gene encodes CDR1 MNHEY and CDR2 SVGEGT. General study points: After vaccination, substantial breadth of spike-specific CD8+ and CD4+ responses was reported.

Libraries were prepared by immunoSEQ multiplex PCR; TCRdb keeps only in-frame clonotypes and omits some of them. In the table there are some 330,000 clones, 75% to 90% of which are singletons. Treatment here: roughly 20 received Ad26.COV2.S at low or high dose, single or two shots; 5 received placebo; per-sample allocation not given. Vaccine and placebo recipients were sampled on day 63 after the first injection. This vaccine is an Ad26 vector that expresses the Wuhan-strain SARS-CoV-2 spike. Sequencing used peripheral blood, obtained in a trial of Ad26.COV2.S vaccine versus placebo. This receptor was obtained from a person aged 18 to 59 who received the Ad26.COV2.S COVID-19 vaccine or a placebo. This chain uses TRBV6-2 or TRBV6-3 with TRBJ1-1; D is unclear. CDR3: CASSYGRGNTEAFF. The CDR3 DNA is TGTGCCAGCAGTTACGGTCGGGGTAATACTGAAGCTTTCTTT.